The sequence of this TCR beta chain was determined in a study of blood T cell repertoires in COVID-19. Study overall: Collection of acute and convalescent COVID-19 samples took place in the United States, Italy and Spain. In each case, the material was cDNA or gDNA derived from T cells, B-cell-depleted T cells, or PBMCs.

The protocol was immunoSEQ multiplex PCR, while the TCRdb copy is restricted to in-frame clones and leaves out a portion. The table lists more than 300,000 clones, roughly 89% of them singletons. Germline V lookup: CDR1 LGHNA, CDR2 YNFKEQ. There are 15 residues in the CDR3. V was clipped by 0 bases and J by 4 bases, with 13 bases between them. Sequencing was done on a sample of peripheral blood. The TCR comes from a woman in her thirties or forties with COVID-19, enrolled during active disease. J is TRBJ2-7 and V is TRBV4-2; D remains unclear. In DNA form, the CDR3 reads TGTGCCAGCAGCCAAGACCCCGAGGCTATTTACGAGCAGTACTTC. This encodes CASSQDPEAIYEQYF.